This TCR beta chain was documented in a study of blood T cell repertoires in COVID-19. On the study more broadly: Samples of COVID-19 (acute and convalescent) were obtained from the United States, Italy and Spain.

Clones were sequenced by immunoSEQ multiplex PCR, and TCRdb holds only the in-frame ones, with some missing. This table has a few hundred thousand clones, roughly 89% appearing once. V lost 0 bases and J lost 4, with 4 bases in between. Germline assignment: CDR1 LGHDT and CDR2 YNNKEL (reference sequence). The CDR3 runs 12 residues. Remarks on this clone: Other nucleotide sequences from this sample produce the same CDR3.

Followed over time, Seattle patients had been enrolled while infection was active. The receptor comes from a young man with COVID-19, enrolled during active disease. The chain couples TRBV3-1 (or the pseudogene TRBV3-2) to TRBJ2-7; the D is unclear. The sample comprised peripheral blood. CDR3 loop: CASSQDLYEQYF. CDR3 sequence (DNA): TGTGCCAGCAGCCAAGATCTTTACGAGCAGTACTTC.